The sequence of this T cell receptor beta chain was determined in a study of T cell repertoires in cytomegalovirus infection. TCRdb itself ran the reads through MiXCR, one entry per CDR3 protein. Among approximately 110,000 distinct CDR3 sequences, around 40% were seen once, and the ten largest hold around 74%. Comments on this clonotype: As yet, its antigen is unknown.

The CDR3 length is 14 residues. The V gene's germline CDR1 is MNHNS and CDR2 SASEGT. The ends were cut back, 5 bases at V and 3 bases at J, with 13 bases in the middle. The TCR comes from a human donor in good health (CMV status not recorded). Some clones in this sample may be carry-over from other donors' samples. The V call is TRBV6-1, the J call TRBJ2-5; D gene unclear. The sample consisted of CD8+ T cells from cultured PBMCs, taken from culture after CMV antigen stimulation. CDR3: CASSSLGWEETQYF. DNA of the CDR3: TGTGCCAGCAGTAGTCTTGGATGGGAAGAGACCCAGTACTTC.